This TCR beta chain was recovered during a study of shared clonotypes between healthy human individuals (dated by TCRdb to about 2020). Regarding the study in general: The cohort included three men and a couple of women between 18 and 49 years of age. For each donor, CD4 naive and CD4 memory were each given three plates, CD8 naive was given two plates, and CD8 memory was given one plate. Blood TCR repertoires of a handful of healthy adults were deeply sequenced to estimate repertoire size and the extent of clonotype sharing between individuals. Libraries were prepared and TCR repertoires were sequenced by different laboratories using diverse techniques, in order to increase sequencing depth and limit assay-specific biases. Each donor's leukapheresis produced roughly between about 0.9 and 9.5 billion PBMCs.

Donors were healthy HIV-negative adults with no recently reported acute infections or vaccinations. Every donor was a Caucasian adult living in Nashville, Tennessee, USA. Magnetic negative selection was used to enrich CD4+ T cells, after which naive cells were positively selected on CD45RA and the negative fraction became the memory subset. Blood was collected by leukapheresis, and PBMCs were isolated by Ficoll-Histopaque density gradient centrifugation and then cryopreserved in liquid nitrogen vapor phase. Analytical flow cytometry was used to check the purity and quantity of every magnetically sorted T cell population. Genomic DNA was isolated from every sorted fraction and measured by UV absorbance on a Nanodrop 2000c. Using the deep immunoSEQ assay, multiplex PCR amplified TCR CDR3 regions from genomic DNA. Extracted genomic DNA from each cell subset was distributed evenly across all wells of several immunoSEQ 96-well plates, and each plate was treated as a replicate. Each replicate PCR for sorted subsets received around 200 ng genomic DNA, equal to about 30,000 T cell genomes. The purified libraries were quantified using a Qubit 3.0 fluorometer, sized with a Bioanalyzer 2100, and then quantified again using the KAPA Library Quantification kit. Every immunoSEQ 96-well plate was sequenced on a dedicated single-read 150-cycle Illumina NextSeq 550 flow cell. Under the source paper's analysis protocol: Because the immunoSEQ output held only junctional sequences and lacked quality scores, the filtering could not match the filtering applied to full-length reads. Sequences were annotated with PyIR, a Python wrapper for IgBLAST v1.9, using IMGT germline references to assign V/J genes and CDR3. Reads were filtered out if the reads had weak V/J assignments (E-value above 1e-6), no CDR3, stop codons, out-of-frame junctions, or ambiguous translated residues. V3J clonotypes were defined as sequences sharing the same inferred V gene, J gene, and CDR3 amino acid sequence. The percentage overlap between two repertoires was calculated by dividing the number of shared unique clonotypes by the size of the smaller repertoire. Richness of each repertoire was evaluated using RTK rarefaction, the Chao1 estimator, and Recon v2.1 estimates of unobserved clonotypes. Generation probabilities were computed with OLGA for all TCRbeta clonotypes obtained by the gDNA method from several donors. As stored in TCRdb, this immuneACCESS dataset retains in-frame rearrangements with V and J assigned. A fraction of the clones does not appear; measured against another copy, unresolved V genes explain less than half of the discrepancy, and the remainder lacks a known reason. V and J calls plus clone size are reproduced from that table; the DNA served to infer D and trimming. The table for this sample lists 550,000 to 700,000 clones; around four fifths of them were counted only once. In total, the top ten clones hold more than 1.5% of the sample.

To note about this clone: Its specific antigen is unknown. Base qualities were left out, and no much larger clone turns up one base away.

Inclusive of the bounding cysteine and phenylalanine, the CDR3 is 14 residues long. This entry keeps only the CDR3 DNA: 42 bases, framed from base 1. V and J lose 1 base and 7 bases, and a span of 11 bases separates them. CDR1 is given as LNHDA and CDR2 as SQIVND, both from the germline V gene (reference sequence). What the authors observed across the whole study: Compared with non-shared clonotypes, the clonotypes found in all four sorted-subset donors had higher generation probabilities. Estimated clonotype richness was generally larger for naive than for memory subsets. Pairwise subsampling indicated that sequencing depth was expected to affect the degree of clonotype sharing among donors. The genetic and exposure-history diversity represented was limited by the small number of donors. Rarefaction of sorted-subset datasets indicated incomplete sequencing despite the large sequencing depth. Only blood was sampled, and tissue TCR repertoires likely differ from those in blood. About 4.5% of naive CD4, 3.5% of naive CD8, about 2.5% of memory CD4, and 0.4% of memory CD8 clonotypes were shared across a few donors.

Source material: memory CD4+ T cells sorted from blood. Sample cell subset or site, as interpreted from the label and publication: CD45RA-negative fraction. Rearrangement joined TRBV19 to TRBJ2-1; the D gene is not confidently resolved. This receptor was obtained from a woman aged 25 to 39 in good health. The CDR3 in this case is CASSIGRDANEQFF. The sequenced DNA: TGTGCCAGTAGTATAGGTCGAGACGCAAATGAGCAGTTCTTC.